Each of the 20 T cell receptor beta chains below was sequenced from the same sample in a study of T cell responses to AZD1222 COVID-19 vaccine. TCRdb keeps only in-frame clones here, not all; method: immunoSEQ multiplex PCR. The sample shows tens of thousands of clones, approximately 78% of them seen only once. Specimen: peripheral blood, collected on day 0 of AZD1222 vaccination. These receptors came from an adult in good health.

V usage is TRBV7-9 and J usage is TRBJ2-7; no definite D call. The length of the CDR3 is 16 residues. The V gene's germline CDR1 is SEHNR and CDR2 FQNEAQ (reference sequence). V shed 5 bases and J shed 2 bases, with 19 bases lying between them. CDR3 in DNA: TGTGCCAGCAGCCGCAGCCGGGCCTTATTGGCCTACGAGCAGTACTTC. The encoded protein is CASSRSRALLAYEQYF.

The chain couples TRBV19 to TRBJ2-2; maybe TRBD1 (6 bases). CDR1 and CDR2 from the germline V gene are LNHDA and SQIVND (reference sequence). V was shortened by 6 bases and J by 3 bases, with 11 bases between the two germline ends. The CDR3 runs to 14 residues. The CDR3 bases are TGTGCCAGTAGCAGGGGCATCGACACCGGGGAGCTGTTTTTT. Its translation is CASSRGIDTGELFF.

The V and J genes are TRBV28 and TRBJ1-5; 8 nucleotides agree with TRBD1. Germline CDR1 reads MDHEN; CDR2 reads SYDVKM. This CDR3 has 16 amino acids. Trimming took 5 bases from V and 3 from J; bases not matched to a gene: 9. The CDR3 loop reads CASSAHDRGYNQPQHF. The DNA for the CDR3 is TGTGCCAGCAGTGCCCATGACAGGGGCTACAATCAGCCCCAGCATTTT.

The chain uses TRBV29-1 and TRBJ1-1; 7 bases line up with TRBD1. V lost 2 bases, J lost 4 bases, and 13 bases stayed unmatched. This CDR3 has 16 residues. In germline, CDR1 is SQVTM, CDR2 ANQGSEA. The CDR3 is CSVETGYRGEGTEAFF. The CDR3 DNA follows: TGCAGCGTTGAAACAGGATACAGGGGTGAGGGCACTGAAGCTTTCTTT. The full variable domain, rest sourced from reference TRBV29-1 and TRBJ1-1, is SAVISQKPSRDICQRGTSLTIQCQVDSQVTMMFWYRQQPGQSLTLIATANQGSEATYESGFVIDKFPISRPNLTFSTLTVSNMSPEDSSIYLCSVETGYRGEGTEAFFGQGTRLTVV.

The chain links TRBV7-2 to TRBJ2-1, with D possibly being TRBD1 or TRBD2 (5 bases each). V was shortened by 5 bases and J by 8 bases, with 16 bases between the two germline ends. From germline, CDR1 is SGHTA and CDR2 FQGNSA. The CDR3 consists of 14 residues. CDR3 nucleotide sequence: TGTGCCAGCAGCCCCGGGACCCACGCCGATGAGCAGTTCTTC. Its protein product is CASSPGTHADEQFF.

The genes are TRBV5-1 and TRBJ2-1; 8 bases map to TRBD2. V lost 1 base, J lost 6 bases, and 3 bases stayed unmatched. The CDR3 spans 14 residues. Germline CDR1 SGHRS, CDR2 YFSETQ. This CDR3 is CASSLTSGLNEQFF. CDR3 DNA sequence: TGCGCCAGCAGCTTGACTAGCGGACTCAATGAGCAGTTCTTC.

V gene TRBV5-4 combines with J gene TRBJ2-7; 10 bases map to TRBD2. This CDR3 contains 15 residues. CDR1 and CDR2 from the germline V gene are SGHNT and YYREEE (reference sequence). With 3 bases clipped from V and 6 bases from J, the junction kept 9 bases outside the gene matches. CDR3 in DNA: TGTGCCAGCAGCTCCGCAGCGGGAGGGCCGGGCGAGCAGTACTTC. Protein: CASSSAAGGPGEQYF.

This chain links TRBV14 with TRBJ2-3; no clear D. The CDR3 extends over 14 amino acids. The V gene lost 4 bases and the J gene lost 2 bases, with 10 bases spanning the gap. Germline CDR1 reads SGHDN; CDR2 reads FVKESK. The CDR3 loop is CASSPYQDTDTQYF. CDR3 coding DNA: TGTGCCAGCAGCCCTTACCAGGACACAGATACGCAGTATTTT.

The chain combines TRBV9 with TRBJ2-2, with TRBD2 matching 8 bases. The ends lost 0 bases at V and 6 bases at J; junction bases unmatched: 4. CDR1 and CDR2 from the germline V gene are SGDLS and YYNGEE. CDR3 size: 15 residues. CDR3 sequence (DNA): TGTGCCAGCAGCGTAGACGGGAGGGCCCCCGGGGAGCTGTTTTTT. This encodes CASSVDGRAPGELFF.

The chain couples TRBV12-3 or TRBV12-4 to TRBJ1-2, with D possibly TRBD1 on 5 matching bases. V was trimmed by 8 bases and J by 4 bases, leaving 11 bases between them. The CDR3 spans 12 residues. CDR3 region: CASGQQGYGYTF. CDR3 sequence (DNA): TGTGCCAGCGGACAACAAGGCTATGGCTACACCTTC.

The genes are TRBV30 and TRBJ2-7, with a tentative D call TRBD1 (5 bases). This CDR3 contains 11 residues. The germline CDR1 and CDR2 sequences are GTSNPN and SVGIG (reference sequence). V was clipped by 2 bases and J by 5 bases, with 7 bases between them. This CDR3 reads CAWSKGDEQYF. DNA for the CDR3: TGTGCCTGGAGTAAAGGGGACGAGCAGTACTTC. Filled out from reference TRBV30 and TRBJ2-7, the complete variable domain reads SQTIHQWPATLVQPVGSPLSLECTVEGTSNPNLYWYRQAAGRGLQLLFYSVGIGQISSEVPQNLSASRPQDRQFILSSKKLLLSDSGFYLCAWSKGDEQYFGPGTRLTVT.

The chain couples TRBV30 to TRBJ1-3; 7 nucleotides align to TRBD1. V shed 5 bases, J shed 0 bases, and the junction held 1 base outside the gene matches. The CDR3 has 13 residues. Per germline, CDR1 GTSNPN and CDR2 SVGIG (reference sequence). For the CDR3, the DNA is TGTGCCTGGGGACAGGACTCTGGAAACACCATATATTTT. Translation: CAWGQDSGNTIYF.

The chain has TRBV24-1 and TRBJ2-3, with 10 bases fitting TRBD2. The CDR3 runs to 16 residues. J was trimmed by 0 bases and V by 5 bases; bases with no gene match: 4. The germline V gene has CDR1 KGHDR and CDR2 SFDVKD. This CDR3 is CATSGTSGVSTDTQYF. CDR3 DNA: TGTGCCACCAGTGGGACTAGCGGAGTTAGCACAGATACGCAGTATTTT.

The V and J genes are TRBV19 and TRBJ1-5; D perhaps matches TRBD1 (6 bases). This CDR3 is 17 amino acids long. Trimming removed 4 bases at V and 0 bases at J, with 16 bases between. The germline V gene has CDR1 LNHDA and CDR2 SQIVND (reference sequence). The CDR3 loop reads CASSTPPGGASNQPQHF. The CDR3 DNA follows: TGTGCCAGTAGTACGCCCCCTGGGGGGGCTAGCAATCAGCCCCAGCATTTT.

V usage is TRBV28 and J usage is TRBJ2-4; D gene uncertain. Germline CDR1 and CDR2: MDHEN and SYDVKM. V lost 2 bases and J lost 6, with 8 bases in between. The CDR3 spans 13 residues. The CDR3 here is CASSLRAPNIQYF. In DNA form, the CDR3 reads TGTGCCAGCAGTTTAAGGGCTCCAAACATTCAGTACTTC.

The chain carries TRBV7-2 and TRBJ2-1; TRBD2 is a possible D gene (6 bases). The CDR3 extends over 14 amino acids. V was pared by 6 bases and J by 2 bases, with 11 bases between. In germline, CDR1 is SGHTA, CDR2 FQGNSA. The chain's CDR3 is CASSSGVPYNEQFF. DNA of the CDR3: TGTGCCAGCAGTAGCGGCGTCCCCTACAATGAGCAGTTCTTC.

This clone was found a few times. The V gene is TRBV12-3 or TRBV12-4, the J gene TRBJ1-2; 8 nucleotides agree with TRBD1. CDR3 size: 12 residues. Unmatched junction bases numbered 1, after V lost 6 bases and J lost 4 bases. CDR3 coding DNA: TGTGCCAGCAGCGGACAGGGCTATGGCTACACCTTC. This sequence encodes CASSGQGYGYTF.

The rearrangement uses TRBV6-1 and TRBJ2-7, with TRBD1 identical over 7 bases. Per the germline V gene, CDR1 is MNHNS and CDR2 is SASEGT. With 3 bases clipped from V and 0 bases from J, the junction kept 5 bases outside the gene matches. CDR3 length: 15 amino acids. CDR3 nucleotides: TGTGCCAGCAGTGACGGGAAGGGGGCCTCCTACGAGCAGTACTTC. Translating it yields CASSDGKGASYEQYF.

V and J are TRBV12-5 and TRBJ2-2, with D uncertain. Trimming left V 3 bases short and J 6 bases short, with 8 bases between. The CDR3 covers 13 residues. CDR1 is LGHNT and CDR2 is FRNRAP in the germline V gene. The CDR3 nucleotides are TGTGCTAGTGGTTTTGGAGCGCCCGGGGAGCTGTTTTTT. Amino acid sequence: CASGFGAPGELFF.

This clone was recorded only once. The J gene is TRBJ2-1, the V gene TRBV7-9, with 10 positions matching TRBD1. Germline-derived CDR1 and CDR2 are SEHNR and FQNEAQ (reference sequence). V trimming: 1 base; J trimming: 9 bases; junction bases outside the gene matches: 6. This CDR3 region has 15 residues. The CDR3 spells CASSLGTGGFGEQFF. The CDR3 region has the DNA TGTGCCAGCAGCTTAGGGACAGGGGGTTTTGGTGAGCAGTTCTTC.